These 20 T cell receptor beta chains were all obtained from the same sample, sequenced in a study of blood T cell repertoires in COVID-19. Sequencing was performed with immunoSEQ multiplex PCR; in TCRdb, only in-frame clones are kept and a portion is missing. The sample contains under 150,000 clones, about 82% of which appear only once. The source material was peripheral blood. The receptors were gathered from a woman between 40 and 50 years old with active or convalescent COVID-19.

The chain uses TRBV28 and TRBJ2-7; D may be TRBD2 (6 bases). The CDR3 loop spans 16 amino acids. The germline V and J ends were trimmed by 7 bases and 3 bases, with 22 bases remaining between them. From germline, CDR1 is MDHEN and CDR2 SYDVKM. The chain's CDR3 is CASNPLGAEGGYEQYF. The DNA for the CDR3 is TGTGCCAGCAATCCTTTAGGCGCGGAGGGTGGCTACGAGCAGTACTTC.

The rearrangement uses TRBV21-1 and TRBJ2-2; TRBD1 is taken as the D call from the table, unchecked against the DNA. TRBV21-1 is labeled a pseudogene. This CDR3 has 18 residues. The CDR3 coding sequence is TGTGCCAGCAGCAAAGCGACAACAGGGGAAATTGGCACCGGGGAGCTGTTTTTT. Its translation is CASSKATTGEIGTGELFF.

This chain joins TRBV11-2 and TRBJ1-2; 7 bases agree with TRBD1. J was trimmed by 0 bases and V by 5 bases; bases with no gene match: 6. CDR1 and CDR2 (germline): SGHAT, FQNNGV. CDR3 size: 15 residues. This CDR3 reads CASSLRDRANYGYTF. In DNA form, the CDR3 reads TGTGCCAGCAGCCTACGGGACAGAGCTAACTATGGCTACACCTTC.

V gene TRBV24-1 combines with J gene TRBJ2-2, with no clear D. Germline V gives CDR1 KGHDR, CDR2 SFDVKD. The length of the CDR3 is 15 residues. V was clipped by 9 bases and J by 2 bases, with 15 bases between them. CDR3 protein: CATQELNSNTGELFF. CDR3 DNA sequence: TGTGCCACCCAAGAACTTAACTCTAACACCGGGGAGCTGTTTTTT.

The count of this clone is one. The chain links TRBV3-1 (or the pseudogene TRBV3-2) to TRBJ2-3; D remains ambiguous. The CDR3 consists of 16 residues. Trimming pared 4 bases from V and 1 base from J, leaving 15 bases between. CDR1 and CDR2 from the germline V gene are LGHDT and YNNKEL (reference sequence). CDR3 DNA sequence: TGTGCCAGCAGCCTCCCCTCCATATCGGGCACAGATACGCAGTATTTT. Amino acid sequence: CASSLPSISGTDTQYF.

This chain uses TRBV18 with TRBJ1-1; D possibly corresponds to TRBD1 (6 bases). Germline-derived CDR1 and CDR2 are KGHSH and LQKENI. The CDR3 has 15 amino acids. The V gene lost 3 bases and the J gene lost 1 base, with 12 bases spanning the gap. The CDR3 here is CASSPPNRENTEAFF. The DNA for the CDR3 is TGTGCCAGCTCACCTCCCAACAGGGAGAACACTGAAGCTTTCTTT.

The V call is TRBV5-8, the J call TRBJ2-3; the D gene is possibly TRBD2 (6 bases). V was clipped by 1 base and J by 4 bases, with 7 bases between them. CDR1 is SGHTS and CDR2 is YDEGEE in the germline V gene. This CDR3 region has 13 residues. The CDR3 sequence: CASSLREPDTQYF. As DNA, the CDR3 is TGTGCCAGCAGCTTGCGGGAGCCAGATACGCAGTATTTT.

This chain links TRBV9 with TRBJ2-1, with TRBD1 matching 7 bases. V lost 1 base, J lost 5 bases, and 6 bases stayed unmatched. This CDR3 is built from 15 residues. Per the germline V gene, CDR1 is SGDLS and CDR2 is YYNGEE. The CDR3 here is CASSVSKQGDNEQFF. For the CDR3, the DNA is TGTGCCAGCAGCGTATCTAAGCAGGGGGACAATGAGCAGTTCTTC.

The V and J genes are TRBV4-1 and TRBJ2-5; 12 nucleotides line up with TRBD2. This CDR3 region has 17 residues. Germline lookup yields CDR1 MGHRA and CDR2 YSYEKL. J lost 2 bases, V lost 3 bases, and 7 bases had no gene match. Written as DNA, the CDR3 is TGCGCCAGCAGCCAGAGAATACTAGCGGGGGGACAAGAGACCCAGTACTTC. Translating gives CASSQRILAGGQETQYF.

CDR3 sequence reads: CASSAGTPDWGNQPQHF. The CDR3 DNA sequence: TGTGCCAGCAGTGCCGGGACTCCTGACTGGGGCAATCAGCCCCAGCATTTT. The rearrangement joins TRBV6-2 or TRBV6-3 to TRBJ1-5, with D possibly being TRBD1 (5 bases). The CDR3 contains 17 residues. Trimming took off 5 bases at V and 2 bases at J, with 19 bases between the two ends. In germline, CDR1 is MNHEY, CDR2 SVGEGT.

The gene calls are TRBV30 and TRBJ1-5, with D possibly TRBD1 on 6 matching bases. This CDR3 has 14 residues. Deletions cut 1 base from V and 5 bases from J, with 12 bases between. Germline V gene data show CDR1 as GTSNPN and CDR2 as SVGIG (reference sequence). CDR3 loop: CAWSGEGGDQPQHF. CDR3 sequence (DNA): TGTGCCTGGAGTGGGGAGGGGGGGGATCAGCCCCAGCATTTT.

This chain links TRBV11-2 with TRBJ1-1; D call uncertain. CDR3 length: 14 amino acids. Trimming shortened V by 5 bases and J by 1 base, and 11 bases separated the two germline ends. The V gene's germline CDR1 is SGHAT and CDR2 FQNNGV. In nucleotides, the CDR3 is TGTGCCAGCAGCCCTCGGGTAGGGAACACTGAAGCTTTCTTT. Amino acids: CASSPRVGNTEAFF.

The chain has TRBV4-3 and TRBJ2-3; TRBD2 matches at 9 bases. Germline V CDR1 and CDR2: LGHNA, YSLEER. The CDR3 spans 17 residues. Germline trimming cut 0 bases from V and 8 bases from J; bases unmatched to any gene: 12. In nucleotides, the CDR3 is TGCGCCAGCAGCCAAGAAAGGGCTAGCGGGAATGGGGCTACGCAGTATTTT. This codes for CASSQERASGNGATQYF.

This sequence joins TRBV3-1 (or the pseudogene TRBV3-2) and TRBJ2-3, with TRBD1 identical over 7 bases. Germline values: CDR1 LGHDT, CDR2 YNNKEL (reference sequence). The CDR3 totals 18 residues. The V segment lost 5 bases and the J segment 2 bases; nucleotides outside the gene matches: 16. The CDR3 sequence: CASSSWARQGGSTDTQYF. The CDR3 DNA sequence: TGTGCCAGCAGCTCCTGGGCTCGACAGGGCGGGTCCACAGATACGCAGTATTTT.

This chain links TRBV7-9 with TRBJ1-6; 10 bases map to TRBD1. Germline V lookup: CDR1 SEHNR, CDR2 FQNEAQ (reference sequence). V trimming: 6 bases; J trimming: 10 bases; junction bases outside the gene matches: 6. The length of the CDR3 is 14 residues. CDR3 sequence (DNA): TGTGCCAGCAGTCTCGGACAGGGGGGATCACCCCTCCACTTT. Its protein product is CASSLGQGGSPLHF.

This clone was found a few times. The chain couples TRBV7-2 to TRBJ2-7, with a tentative D call TRBD1 (6 bases). CDR1 is SGHTA, CDR2 FQGNSA, per germline. V was trimmed by 4 bases and J by 1 base, leaving 14 bases between them. The CDR3 consists of 15 residues. The CDR3 DNA reads as TGTGCCAGCAGCTACAGGGATTTGGGTTCCTACGAGCAGTACTTC. Translation: CASSYRDLGSYEQYF.

V gene TRBV29-1 combines with J gene TRBJ2-2, with D possibly being TRBD2 (6 bases). The CDR3 loop spans 17 amino acids. CDR1 and CDR2 (germline): SQVTM, ANQGSEA. The V and J ends lost 3 bases and 2 bases respectively, with 19 bases between them. The CDR3 sequence is CSVEPVGGGVNTGELFF. CDR3 in DNA: TGCAGCGTTGAGCCGGTAGGTGGCGGGGTTAACACCGGGGAGCTGTTTTTT.

A word on this clone: Other nucleotide sequences from this sample produce the same CDR3. This chain connects TRBV5-4 to TRBJ2-2, with a tentative D call TRBD2 (7 bases). The V gene's germline CDR1 is SGHNT and CDR2 YYREEE (reference sequence). V lost 0 bases and J lost 0, with 9 bases in between. This CDR3 has 16 amino acids. CDR3 DNA: TGTGCCAGCAGCTTGGACGGGGGGCCGAACACCGGGGAGCTGTTTTTT. It encodes CASSLDGGPNTGELFF.

CDR3 protein: CASSLFGQAYTEAFF. As DNA, the CDR3 is TGCGCCAGCAGCCTCTTTGGACAGGCCTACACTGAAGCTTTCTTT. The chain couples TRBV5-1 to TRBJ1-1, with 7 bases aligning to TRBD1. This CDR3 is built from 15 residues. J gave up 3 bases and V 4 bases, and 9 bases lay outside the gene matches. Looked up from germline, CDR1 is SGHRS and CDR2 is YFSETQ.

The chain carries TRBV28 and TRBJ1-5; TRBD1 is a possible D gene (5 bases). This CDR3 has 16 residues. In germline, CDR1 is MDHEN, CDR2 SYDVKM. The germline V and J ends were trimmed by 2 bases and 1 base, with 12 bases remaining between them. CDR3 protein: CASSLGGWRSNQPQHF. CDR3 coding DNA: TGTGCCAGCAGTTTAGGGGGGTGGAGGAGCAATCAGCCCCAGCATTTT.